This TCR beta chain emerged from a study of cytomegalovirus exposure and HLA in healthy donors. In the study overall: It was reported in a later analysis that the same platform had been used for the 120 validation repertoires as for the roughly 670 first-cohort repertoires.

Study-level points and caveats: The listing of roughly 160 TCR beta chains classed them as cytomegalovirus-associated. The tendency of first-cohort TCR clusters to co-occur in the 90 to 150 validation repertoires emerged from a later analysis. It was confirmed in vitro that three of the CMV-associated chains were specific for CMV antigens.

As for this clone: Its antigen is unidentified.

The CDR3 contains 18 residues. V lost 1 base and J 1 base, leaving 16 bases between the germline ends. Germline assignment: CDR1 MDHEN and CDR2 SYDVKM. Profiled with immunoSEQ multiplex PCR; TCRdb holds only in-frame clones, not every one. The table includes 300,000 to 350,000 clones, approximately 86% detected once. This sequence was found in a man aged 25-45 years in good health and CMV-seronegative. What was sequenced was PBMCs. This sequence joins TRBV28 and TRBJ2-2; the D is unclear. CDR3 sequence (DNA): TGTGCCAGCAGTTTATTTTCGGGTCGGTGGGTGAACACCGGGGAGCTGTTTTTT. This codes for CASSLFSGRWVNTGELFF.